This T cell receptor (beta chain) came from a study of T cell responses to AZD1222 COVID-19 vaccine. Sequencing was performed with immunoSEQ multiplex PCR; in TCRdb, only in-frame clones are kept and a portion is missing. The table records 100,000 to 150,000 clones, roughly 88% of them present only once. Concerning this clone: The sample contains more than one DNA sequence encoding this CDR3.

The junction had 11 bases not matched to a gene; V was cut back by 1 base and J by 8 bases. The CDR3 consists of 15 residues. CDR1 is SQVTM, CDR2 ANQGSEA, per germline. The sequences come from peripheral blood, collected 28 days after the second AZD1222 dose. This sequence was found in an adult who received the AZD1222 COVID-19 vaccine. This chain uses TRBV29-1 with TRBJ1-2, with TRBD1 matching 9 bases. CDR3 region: CSVEGGDRGGRGYTF. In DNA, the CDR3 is TGCAGCGTTGAAGGTGGAGACAGGGGGGGGCGGGGCTACACCTTC.